This T cell receptor beta chain was sequenced for a study of T cells after yellow fever vaccination (dated by TCRdb to the late 2010s). Looking at the study overall: The SMART-Seq v4 Ultra Low Input RNA kit was used to prepare libraries from fractions with low cell numbers. To track T-cell clones before and after primary and booster YFV17D yellow fever vaccination, bulk TCR alpha and beta repertoires were sequenced longitudinally. Blood was drawn at multiple timepoints before and after primary and secondary immunization, with bulk PBMC replicates and cell subsets isolated. Two healthy male donors, one aged 18 to 30 and one aged 30 to 40 years, made up the cohort.

This clonotype was seen many times. There is no known antigen for this receptor. Qualities for individual bases were not recorded, and no much larger clone is one base off. TCR cDNA was synthesized by 5'RACE template switching, which introduced a universal primer site and unique molecular identifiers. cDNA synthesis was primed from both the TCR alpha and TCR beta constant segments. Library amplification used two PCR steps, and the second PCR step added sample barcodes and sequencing adapters. Libraries were sequenced on Illumina HiSeq 2500 (2x100 bp) or NovaSeq (2x150 bp). From the authors' description of their analysis: Reads were demultiplexed and collapsed into UMI consensus sequences with MIGEC, and V(D)J alignment was performed with MiXCR. Clonotypes responding to the vaccine were identified with edgeR on replicate PBMC samples, with the criteria of FDR below 0.01 and a log2 fold change above 5 up to day 15. Bulk clonotypes were assigned CD4 or CD8 identity according to which sequenced CD4 or CD8 repertoire held them at higher abundance. The raw public reads went through TCRdb reprocessing: fastp at Q25, MiXCR clone calling, in-frame beta chains kept. When rows share a CDR3 protein, they turn into one entry using the most common DNA and genes. These V and J calls are TCRdb output, not the study's own analysis. The sample table records a few hundred thousand distinct CDR3 sequences; roughly 7.5% of these occur just once. 17% of the sample goes to the ten largest clones.

The full study reports these points: Computational filtering was required because FACS-sorted repertoires could contain abundant contaminating clonotypes from the bulk population. After the booster, most clones that had expanded after primary vaccination were detected again (roughly 95% of CD4 and more than 80% of CD8), suggesting broad maintenance of memory. A small share of clonotypes was detected in both CD4 and CD8 compartments, with the overlap likely arising from convergent recombination. Only a couple of donors were included in the study, so the extent to which the findings can be generalized is limited. Compared with the primary T-cell response, the secondary T-cell response was faster but weaker, reaching its peak on day 5 rather than on day 15.

CDR3 length: 14 amino acids, cysteine to phenylalanine. The read is trimmed to its CDR3 DNA, 42 bases read in frame from base 1. CDR1 and CDR2 are read off the germline V gene as LGHNA and YSLEER. V lost 4 bases and J lost 2 bases; the stretch between them is 10 bases long. This specimen's treatment or condition label, per the study, means: live attenuated yellow fever vaccine strain. At each blood-draw timepoint, two biological replicates of bulk PBMCs were obtained. A standard Ficoll-Paque protocol was used to isolate PBMCs from peripheral blood. TriZol was used to extract RNA from bulk PBMCs, from CD4 and CD8 fractions, and from dextramer-positive and dextramer-negative fractions.

The chain couples TRBV4-3 to TRBJ2-3; the D gene is unclear. Source: PBMCs, taken more than 40 days after the first yellow fever vaccination. This receptor was obtained from a man aged 18 to 29 who received the YFV17D yellow fever vaccine. This receptor carries the CDR3 CASSLRPATDTQYF. The bases read TGCGCCAGCAGCCTTCGCCCGGCCACAGATACGCAGTATTTT.